This T cell receptor (beta chain) was obtained from a study of control samples from healthy donors and cancer patients. Trimming cost V 6 bases and J 7 bases, with 13 bases left between them. CDR3 size: 12 residues. Germline lookup yields CDR1 SNHLY and CDR2 FYNNEI. Repertoires were generated with immunoSEQ multiplex PCR, while TCRdb's copy carries only in-frame clones and drops some. This table has around 150,000 clones, around 88% appearing once. The specimen was blood. The genes are TRBV2 and TRBJ2-7; D tentatively fits TRBD1 or TRBD2 (5 bases each). This sequence originates from a man aged 18 to 35 in good health. The CDR3 region is CASRGTGMEQYF. The CDR3 bases are TGTGCCAGCAGAGGGACGGGGATGGAGCAGTACTTC.